One sample yielded the 22 T cell receptor beta chains listed below, sequenced in a study of beta chain features in type 1 diabetes. Expressed TCRB transcripts were sequenced, since all the RNA that had been isolated was reverse transcribed. Sequenced by immunoSEQ multiplex PCR; TCRdb stores in-frame clones only, minus some. The sample lists 330,000 or so clones, roughly 15% seen once, with approximately 6.7% in the top ten. The sample taken for sequencing was central memory CD4+ T cells from blood. The receptors come from a man aged 30-40 years in good health.

The genes are TRBV7-2 and TRBJ2-1; 12 positions match TRBD2. CDR3 length equals 15 residues. Trimming cost V 5 bases and J 11 bases; bases outside gene matches: 10. Germline assignment: CDR1 SGHTA and CDR2 FQGNSA. The CDR3 region is CASSKRLAGAVQQFF. Written as DNA, the CDR3 is TGTGCCAGCAGCAAAAGACTAGCGGGGGCAGTCCAGCAGTTCTTC.

This clone has just a few counts. The CDR3 DNA reads TGTGCCAGCAGCCCCCCCACTAGCGGGGGGCCCAAGACCCAGTACTTC. Amino acids: CASSPPTSGGPKTQYF. The chain carries TRBV11-2 and TRBJ2-5; TRBD2 aligns across 12 bases. V was clipped by 5 bases and J by 6 bases; unmatched bases: 10. The CDR3 runs to 16 residues. The germline V gene encodes CDR1 SGHAT and CDR2 FQNNGV.

This clone was detected a few times. The rearrangement joins TRBV7-7 to TRBJ2-3; the match to TRBD2 covers 10 bases. Germline V gene data show CDR1 as SSHAT and CDR2 as FNYEAQ (reference sequence). The CDR3 is 15 residues long. With 5 bases clipped from V and 1 base from J, the junction kept 3 bases outside the gene matches. CDR3 residues: CASSAGTSGTDTQYF. CDR3 sequence (DNA): TGTGCCAGCAGCGCCGGGACTAGCGGCACAGATACGCAGTATTTT.

The table lists this clone with a few counts. The V call is TRBV7-2, the J call TRBJ2-5; perhaps TRBD2 as D (5 bases). The V gene lost 7 bases and the J gene lost 2 bases, with 14 bases spanning the gap. Germline CDR1 reads SGHTA; CDR2 reads FQGNSA. The CDR3 length is 14 residues. Here the CDR3 reads CASKLGVVQETQYF. The CDR3 nucleotides read TGTGCCAGCAAGCTGGGAGTGGTACAAGAGACCCAGTACTTC.

With respect to this clone: This may be a read error, as it is one base from a much larger clone. The CDR3 nucleotides read TGTGCCAGCAGCCCCTTTGGGGCCAACGTCCTGACTTTC. It codes for CASSPFGANVLTF. The chain combines TRBV7-9 with TRBJ2-6, with unresolved D. This CDR3 region has 13 residues. Germline CDR1 is SEHNR and CDR2 is FQNEAQ (reference sequence). The germline V and J ends were trimmed by 5 bases and 3 bases, with 5 bases remaining between them.

Comments on this clone: Given a far larger clone just one base away, this is likely a sequencing read error. The sample has other DNA sequences that encode this CDR3 too. The gene calls are TRBV4-1 and TRBJ1-2; D is possibly TRBD1 (5 bases). The CDR3 length is 15 residues. V was shortened by 2 bases and J by 0 bases, with 10 bases between the two germline ends. Germline assignment: CDR1 MGHRA and CDR2 YSYEKL. The CDR3 loop reads CASSQPQGTNYGYTF. The CDR3 DNA is TGCGCCAGCAGCCAACCCCAGGGAACTAACTATGGCTACACCTTC.

CDR3 nucleotides: TGTGCCAGCAGTTTAGGACAGGGCAATCAGCCCCAGCATTTT. It specifies CASSLGQGNQPQHF. The chain combines TRBV25-1 with TRBJ1-5, with TRBD1 identical over 7 bases. The CDR3 spans 14 residues. CDR1 MGHDK and CDR2 SYGVNS come from the germline V gene. J lost 2 bases, V lost 5 bases, and 3 bases had no gene match.

The sample holds a few counts of this clone. J is TRBJ1-5 and V is TRBV21-1; TRBD1, as called in the table, went unchecked against the DNA. TRBV21-1 is designated a pseudogene. The CDR3 extends over 16 amino acids. CDR3 bases: TGTGCCAGCAGCAAACAGGGTATTTCTAGGAATCAGCCCCAGCATTTT. Protein sequence: CASSKQGISRNQPQHF.

The chain links TRBV6-6 to TRBJ1-2, with a weak D call TRBD1 (5 bases). CDR1 and CDR2 from the germline V gene are MNHNY and SVGAGI (reference sequence). The CDR3 loop spans 11 amino acids. The V end lost 4 bases, the J end lost 14 bases, and 14 bases lay between the germline ends. This CDR3 is CASSLAGKKTF. CDR3 bases: TGTGCCAGCAGTTTGGCAGGGAAGAAAACCTTC.

This clone was counted a few times. The chain links TRBV29-1 to TRBJ2-3; D uncertain. Germline V gives CDR1 SQVTM, CDR2 ANQGSEA. Trimming left V 5 bases short and J 3 bases short, with 18 bases between. This CDR3 has 15 residues. The CDR3 region is CSVPGPQISTDTQYF. CDR3 nucleotide sequence: TGCAGCGTTCCCGGGCCCCAGATTAGTACAGATACGCAGTATTTT.

This clone was seen a handful of times. The chain carries TRBV11-2 and TRBJ2-7; TRBD1 matches 8 bases. CDR1 is SGHAT and CDR2 is FQNNGV in the germline V gene. The CDR3 is made up of 14 amino acids. V dropped 5 bases and J dropped 3; count of bases not matched to a gene: 6. This CDR3 is CASSQTGGSYEQYF. CDR3 nucleotides: TGTGCCAGCAGCCAAACAGGGGGTAGCTACGAGCAGTACTTC.

V usage is TRBV5-4 and J usage is TRBJ1-1; no clear D gene. V was cut by 4 bases and J by 3 bases, with 16 bases left in between. The length of the CDR3 is 15 residues. Germline V gene data show CDR1 as SGHNT and CDR2 as YYREEE (reference sequence). The CDR3 nucleotides read TGTGCCAGCAGCGCCCTTGGGAGCGGGCACACTGAAGCTTTCTTT. Encoded protein: CASSALGSGHTEAFF.

Only a few counts were recorded for this clone. V usage is TRBV4-2 and J usage is TRBJ2-5; no firm D call. The CDR3 has 17 amino acids. V was cut by 0 bases and J by 5 bases, with 19 bases left in between. Germline CDR1 reads LGHNA; CDR2 reads YNFKEQ. The CDR3 sequence is CASSQDESLGRMETQYF. The CDR3 DNA is TGTGCCAGCAGCCAAGATGAATCGTTGGGTAGGATGGAGACCCAGTACTTC.

The rearrangement links TRBV7-2 to TRBJ2-2, with D unclear. The germline V gene encodes CDR1 SGHTA and CDR2 FQGNSA. V lost 1 base and J lost 1, with 4 bases in between. CDR3 length: 14 amino acids. The CDR3 DNA reads TGTGCCAGCAGCTTAGTGGTGAACACCGGGGAGCTGTTTTTT. It yields the protein CASSLVVNTGELFF.

V usage is TRBV2 and J usage is TRBJ1-1; a weak D match, TRBD1 (6 bases). Trimming took off 0 bases at V and 4 bases at J, with 15 bases between the two ends. Germline CDR1 reads SNHLY; CDR2 reads FYNNEI. The CDR3 extends over 16 amino acids. The CDR3 region is CASSEATGSLSTEAFF. The CDR3 bases are TGTGCCAGCAGTGAAGCAACAGGGAGCTTGAGCACTGAAGCTTTCTTT.

V usage is TRBV6-1 and J usage is TRBJ2-7, with D tentatively TRBD2 (5 bases). Per the germline V gene, CDR1 is MNHNS and CDR2 is SASEGT. Trimming shortened V by 0 bases and J by 0 bases, and 18 bases separated the two germline ends. The CDR3 runs to 18 residues. CDR3 sequence (DNA): TGTGCCAGCAGTGAAGCGGGATGGGGAGTAGGGAGCTCCTACGAGCAGTACGTC. This sequence encodes CASSEAGWGVGSSYEQYV.

The table lists this clone with many counts. Other DNA sequences from this sample encode an identical CDR3 as well. This chain connects TRBV18 to TRBJ1-2; D call uncertain. Germline CDR1 KGHSH, CDR2 LQKENI. The CDR3 consists of 13 residues. Trimming took 0 bases from V and 1 from J, leaving 3 bases between them. CDR3: CASSPPVNYGYTF. The CDR3 DNA reads as TGTGCCAGCTCACCACCAGTTAACTATGGCTACACCTTC.

This clone was seen a few times. Other DNA sequences in this specimen translate into the identical CDR3. V gene TRBV5-1 combines with J gene TRBJ2-5; 11 bases match TRBD1. The germline CDR1 and CDR2 sequences are SGHRS and YFSETQ. V lost 3 bases to trimming and J lost 5 bases; unmatched junction nucleotides: 6. The CDR3 is 15 residues long. CDR3 coding DNA: TGCGCCAGCAGCTACGGACAGGGGGCGGTTGAGACCCAGTACTTC. Translating gives CASSYGQGAVETQYF.

This chain connects TRBV11-3 to TRBJ2-3; TRBD2 matches at 12 bases. CDR1 is SGHNT, CDR2 YENEEA, per germline. The ends lost 2 bases at V and 0 bases at J; junction bases unmatched: 12. This CDR3 region has 20 residues. DNA for the CDR3: TGTGCCAGCAGCTTAAGAGGACTAGCGGGGAGGCCTGTTAGCACAGATACGCAGTATTTT. Translated: CASSLRGLAGRPVSTDTQYF.

V usage is TRBV30 and J usage is TRBJ2-5; D uncertain. CDR1 GTSNPN and CDR2 SVGIG come from the germline V gene (reference sequence). This CDR3 contains 11 residues. The V and J ends lost 1 base and 7 bases respectively, with 7 bases between them. The CDR3 reads CAWSGLGTQYF. In DNA, the CDR3 is TGTGCCTGGAGTGGGTTGGGGACCCAGTACTTC.

This clone was seen ten or more times. J is TRBJ1-2 and V is TRBV19, with D hard to call. The CDR3 spans 17 residues. CDR1 LNHDA and CDR2 SQIVND come from the germline V gene (reference sequence). Trimming shortened V by 5 bases and J by 0 bases, and 19 bases separated the two germline ends. DNA of the CDR3: TGTGCCAGTAGTGCCCCTTGGCCTAAGGACTCTAACTATGGCTACACCTTC. It specifies CASSAPWPKDSNYGYTF. The variable domain in full, completed from reference TRBV19 and TRBJ1-2, reads DGGITQSPKYLFRKEGQNVTLSCEQNLNHDAMYWYRQDPGQGLRLIYYSQIVNDFQKGDIAEGYSVSREKKESFPLTVTSAQKNPTAFYLCASSAPWPKDSNYGYTFGSGTRLTVV.

The chain uses TRBV9 and TRBJ2-5; 7 bases fit TRBD2. With V trimmed by 0 bases and J by 4 bases, 6 bases remained unmatched. The germline V gene encodes CDR1 SGDLS and CDR2 YYNGEE. The CDR3 length is 15 residues. The CDR3 protein is CASSVATGGRETQYF. In nucleotides, the CDR3 is TGTGCCAGCAGCGTAGCTACCGGGGGGAGAGAGACCCAGTACTTC.